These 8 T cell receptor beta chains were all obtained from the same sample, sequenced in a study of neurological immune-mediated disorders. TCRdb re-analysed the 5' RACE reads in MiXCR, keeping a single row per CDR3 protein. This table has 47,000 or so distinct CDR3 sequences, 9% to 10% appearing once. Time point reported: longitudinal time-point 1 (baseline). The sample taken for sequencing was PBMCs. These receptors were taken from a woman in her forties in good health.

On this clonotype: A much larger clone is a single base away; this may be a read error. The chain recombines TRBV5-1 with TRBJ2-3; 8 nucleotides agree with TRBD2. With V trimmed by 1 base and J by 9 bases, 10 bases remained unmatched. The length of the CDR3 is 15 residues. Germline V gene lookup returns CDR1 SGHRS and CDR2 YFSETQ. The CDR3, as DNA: TGCGCCAGCAGCTTGAGTGGCGGGGGGCCAGCCACGCAGTATTTT. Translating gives CASSLSGGGPATQYF.

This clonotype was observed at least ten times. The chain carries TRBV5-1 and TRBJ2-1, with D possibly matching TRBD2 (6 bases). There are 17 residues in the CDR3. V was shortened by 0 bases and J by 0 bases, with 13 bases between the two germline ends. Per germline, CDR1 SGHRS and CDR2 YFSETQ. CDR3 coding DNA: TGCGCCAGCAGCTTGGGTTATAGCGGAAGCTCCTACAATGAGCAGTTCTTC. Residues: CASSLGYSGSSYNEQFF.

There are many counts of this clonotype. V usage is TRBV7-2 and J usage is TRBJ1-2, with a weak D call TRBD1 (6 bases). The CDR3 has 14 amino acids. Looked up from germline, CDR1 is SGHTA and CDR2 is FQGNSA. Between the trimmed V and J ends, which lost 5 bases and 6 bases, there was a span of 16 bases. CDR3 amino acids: CASSQWGGGNGYTF. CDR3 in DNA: TGTGCCAGCAGCCAGTGGGGGGGCGGTAATGGCTACACCTTC.

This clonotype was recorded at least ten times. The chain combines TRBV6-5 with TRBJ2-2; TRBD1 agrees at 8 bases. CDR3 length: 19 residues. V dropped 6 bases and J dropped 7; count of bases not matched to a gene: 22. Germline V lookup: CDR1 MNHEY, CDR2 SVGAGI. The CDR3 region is CASSRTVLVWTGRSGELFF. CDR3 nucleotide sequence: TGTGCCAGCAGCAGAACCGTTTTGGTCTGGACAGGGCGTAGCGGGGAGCTGTTTTTT.

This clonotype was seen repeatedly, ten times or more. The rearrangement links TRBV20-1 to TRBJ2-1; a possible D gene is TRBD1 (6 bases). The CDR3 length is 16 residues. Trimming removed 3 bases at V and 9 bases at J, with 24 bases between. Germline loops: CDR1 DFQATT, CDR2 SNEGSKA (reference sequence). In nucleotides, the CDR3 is TGCAGTGCTAGTACGATCCAGGGGCCCGGGCTAAGTGAGCAGTTCTTC. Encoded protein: CSASTIQGPGLSEQFF.

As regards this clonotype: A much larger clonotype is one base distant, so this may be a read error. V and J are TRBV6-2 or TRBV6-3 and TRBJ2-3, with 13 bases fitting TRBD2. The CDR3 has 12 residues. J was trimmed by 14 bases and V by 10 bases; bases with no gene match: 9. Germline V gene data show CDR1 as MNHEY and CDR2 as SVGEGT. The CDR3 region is CANSPGLAGPYF. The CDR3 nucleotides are TGTGCCAACAGCCCGGGACTAGCGGGACCGTATTTT.

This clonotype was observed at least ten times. Here the CDR3 DNA reads TGTGCCAGCAGTCAGGGGGCAGGGGCCGCCTACGAGCAGTACTTC. Amino acid sequence: CASSQGAGAAYEQYF. The V and J genes are TRBV12-3 or TRBV12-4 and TRBJ2-7, with 8 bases that match TRBD1. The CDR3 totals 15 residues. V gave up 5 bases and J gave up 2 bases; unmatched junction bases: 8.

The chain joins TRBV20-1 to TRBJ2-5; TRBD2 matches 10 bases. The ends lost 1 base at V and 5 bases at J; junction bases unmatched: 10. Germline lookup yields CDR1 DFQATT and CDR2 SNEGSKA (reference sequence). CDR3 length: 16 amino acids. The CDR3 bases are TGCAGTGCTAGAGTTCGCAGCGGGGGGGCATTGGAGACCCAGTACTTC. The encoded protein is CSARVRSGGALETQYF.